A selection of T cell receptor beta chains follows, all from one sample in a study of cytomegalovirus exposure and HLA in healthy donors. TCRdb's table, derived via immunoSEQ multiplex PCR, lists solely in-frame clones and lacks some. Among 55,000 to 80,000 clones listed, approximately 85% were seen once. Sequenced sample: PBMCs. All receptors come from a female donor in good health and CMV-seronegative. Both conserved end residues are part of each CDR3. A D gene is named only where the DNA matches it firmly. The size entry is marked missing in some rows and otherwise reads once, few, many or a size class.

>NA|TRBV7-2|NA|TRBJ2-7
CASSFNQYEQYF
TGTGCCAGCAGCTTTAATCAGTACGAGCAGTACTTC
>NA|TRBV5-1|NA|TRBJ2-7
CASSPTQSLGAYEQYF
TGCGCCAGCAGCCCTACCCAGAGCTTAGGGGCCTACGAGCAGTACTTC
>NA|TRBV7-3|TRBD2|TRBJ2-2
CASSSRGLAGNTGELFF
TGTGCCAGCAGCTCCCGGGGACTAGCGGGAAACACCGGGGAGCTGTTTTTT
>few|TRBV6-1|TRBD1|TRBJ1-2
CASSELAGTGVNYGYTF
TGTGCCAGCAGTGAGTTAGCCGGGACAGGAGTTAACTATGGCTACACCTTC
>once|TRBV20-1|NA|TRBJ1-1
CSAPRDTEAFF
TGCAGTGCCCCTCGGGACACTGAAGCTTTCTTT
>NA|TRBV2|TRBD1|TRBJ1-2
CASSDLDRGNYGYTF
TGTGCCAGCAGTGATTTGGACAGGGGTAACTATGGCTACACCTTC
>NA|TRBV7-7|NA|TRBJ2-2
CASSLNRQRANTGELFF
TGTGCTAGCAGCTTAAATAGACAGCGGGCGAACACCGGGGAGCTGTTTTTT
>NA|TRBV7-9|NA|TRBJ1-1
CASSSRSRSNTEAFF
TGTGCCAGCAGCTCGAGAAGCCGTTCGAACACTGAAGCTTTCTTT
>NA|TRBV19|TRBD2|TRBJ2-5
CASSIWASGAQETQYF
TGTGCCAGTAGTATTTGGGCTAGCGGGGCACAAGAGACCCAGTACTTC
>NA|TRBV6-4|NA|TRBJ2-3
CASSPGSTDTQYF
TGTGCCAGCAGCCCGGGGAGCACAGATACGCAGTATTTT
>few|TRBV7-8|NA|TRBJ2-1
CASSLALTLYNEQFF
TGTGCCAGCAGCTTAGCGCTAACTCTATACAATGAGCAGTTCTTC
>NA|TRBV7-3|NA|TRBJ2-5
CASSLTLGGRGETQYF
TGTGCCAGCAGCTTAACGTTAGGGGGGAGGGGGGAGACCCAGTACTTC
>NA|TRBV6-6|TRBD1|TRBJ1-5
CASSWGTASNQPQHF
TGTGCCAGCAGTTGGGGGACAGCGTCCAATCAGCCCCAGCATTTT
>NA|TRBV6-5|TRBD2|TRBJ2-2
CASSWASGGELFF
TGTGCCAGCAGTTGGGCTAGCGGCGGGGAGCTGTTTTTT
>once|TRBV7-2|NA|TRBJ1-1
CASSFEGQNTEAFF
TGTGCCAGCAGCTTCGAGGGACAGAACACTGAAGCTTTCTTT
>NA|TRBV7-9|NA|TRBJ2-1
CASPTGILSSYNEQFF
TGTGCCAGCCCGACGGGGATCCTAAGCTCCTACAATGAGCAGTTCTTC
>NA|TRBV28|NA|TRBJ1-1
CASSFLLGEAFF
TGTGCCAGCAGTTTCTTGCTAGGTGAAGCTTTCTTT
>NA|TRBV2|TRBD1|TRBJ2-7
CASSEMGQGTSYEQYF
TGTGCCAGCAGTGAAATGGGACAGGGGACCTCCTACGAGCAGTACTTC
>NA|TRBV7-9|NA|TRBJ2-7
CASSLGGLSSYEQYF
TGTGCCAGCAGCTTAGGGGGGCTCAGCTCCTACGAGCAGTACTTC
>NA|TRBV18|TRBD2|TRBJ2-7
CASSPGFSGGASTYEQYF
TGTGCCAGCTCACCGGGTTTTAGCGGGGGGGCATCTACGTACGAGCAGTACTTC
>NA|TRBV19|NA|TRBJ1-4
CASSIEGQGSEKLFF
TGTGCCAGTAGTATAGAAGGGCAGGGGTCAGAAAAACTGTTTTTT
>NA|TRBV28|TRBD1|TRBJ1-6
CASSGGQGYNSPLHF
TGTGCCAGCAGTGGGGGACAGGGCTATAATTCACCCCTCCACTTT
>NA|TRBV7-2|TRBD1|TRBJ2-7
CASSFGTGGYEQYF
TGTGCCAGCAGCTTCGGGACAGGGGGCTACGAGCAGTACTTC
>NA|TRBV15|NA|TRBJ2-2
CATSHAVQTGELFF
TGTGCCACCAGCCACGCAGTTCAAACCGGGGAGCTGTTTTTT
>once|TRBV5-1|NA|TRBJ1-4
CASSLTVATNEKLFF
TGCGCCAGCAGCTTGACAGTTGCAACTAATGAAAAACTGTTTTTT
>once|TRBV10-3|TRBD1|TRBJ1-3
CAISAWGQGARNTIYF
TGTGCCATCAGTGCCTGGGGGCAGGGGGCGAGAAACACCATATATTTT
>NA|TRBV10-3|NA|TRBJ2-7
CAISEGENISYEQYF
TGTGCCATCAGTGAGGGGGAGAATATTTCCTACGAGCAGTACTTC
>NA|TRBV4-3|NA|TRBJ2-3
CASSLAPSTDTQYF
TGCGCCAGCAGCCTAGCGCCATCCACAGATACGCAGTATTTT
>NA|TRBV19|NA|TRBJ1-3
CASSILLQGAGNTIYF
TGTGCCAGTAGTATCCTATTACAGGGAGCTGGAAACACCATATATTTT
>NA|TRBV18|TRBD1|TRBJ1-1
CASSLGTGVNTEAFF
TGTGCCAGCTCACTCGGGACAGGGGTGAACACTGAAGCTTTCTTT
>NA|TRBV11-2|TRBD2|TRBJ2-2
CASSPSGRGGELFF
TGTGCCAGCAGCCCTAGCGGGAGGGGCGGGGAGCTGTTTTTT
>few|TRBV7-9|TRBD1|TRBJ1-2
CASSTHGTGFYGYTF
TGTGCCAGCAGCACCCACGGGACAGGGTTCTATGGCTACACCTTC
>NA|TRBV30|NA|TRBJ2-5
CASRPLAETQYF
TGTGCCTCCCGTCCCCTTGCGGAGACCCAGTACTTC
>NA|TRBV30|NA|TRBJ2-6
CAWSRGGAGANVLTF
TGTGCCTGGAGTCGAGGAGGGGCTGGGGCCAACGTCCTGACTTTC
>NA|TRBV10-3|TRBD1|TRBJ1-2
CASRIPQGAHGYTF
TGTGCCAGCCGAATACCACAGGGGGCGCATGGCTACACCTTC
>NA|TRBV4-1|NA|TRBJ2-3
CASSQDPRGTQYF
TGCGCCAGCAGCCAAGATCCCAGGGGCACGCAGTATTTT
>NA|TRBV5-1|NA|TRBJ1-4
CASSPPAGQEKLFF
TGCGCCAGCAGCCCCCCCGCAGGGCAAGAAAAACTGTTTTTT
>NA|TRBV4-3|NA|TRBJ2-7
CASSQGSQVPRYEQYF
TGCGCCAGCAGCCAAGGGAGCCAAGTGCCTCGATACGAGCAGTACTTC
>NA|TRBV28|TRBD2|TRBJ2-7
CATKREDPYEQYF
TGTGCCACCAAGCGGGAGGATCCCTACGAGCAGTACTTC